This is a list of T cell receptor beta chains from one sample in a study of T cells in Graves' hyperthyroidism and ophthalmopathy. TCRdb analysed the multiplex PCR reads with MiXCR anew, one entry per CDR3 protein. The repertoire holds 550,000 to 800,000 distinct CDR3 sequences, roughly 17% seen once, with approximately 8.4% in the top ten. Source material: blood. The receptors derive from a young man with Graves' hyperthyroidism. The CDR3 runs from the conserved cysteine through the conserved F or W. The D gene is left open where the match is weak. Expanded clones are given a class, and other clones once, few, many or no size at all.

TRBJ1-1,few,TRBV10-3,-,CAIRRGVNTEAFF,TGTGCCATCAGGAGGGGAGTGAACACTGAAGCTTTCTTT
TRBJ1-5,many,TRBV7-8,-,CASSRGGTSNQPQHF,TGTGCCAGCAGCCGGGGGGGAACGAGCAATCAGCCCCAGCATTTT
TRBJ2-1,-,TRBV7-9,-,CASSQQGGDFDEQFF,TGTGCCAGCAGCCAACAGGGCGGGGATTTCGATGAGCAGTTCTTC
TRBJ2-6,-,TRBV10-3,TRBD1,CATRQGIGAGANVLTF,TGTGCCACCAGACAGGGAATAGGGGCTGGGGCCAACGTCCTGACTTTC
TRBJ2-7,-,TRBV20-1,TRBD2,CSAQNPGLAGVDEQYF,TGCAGTGCCCAGAACCCGGGACTAGCGGGAGTTGACGAGCAGTACTTC
TRBJ1-4,many,TRBV2,-,CASSEIGATNEKLFF,TGTGCCAGCAGTGAAATCGGTGCAACTAATGAAAAACTGTTTTTT
TRBJ2-5,-,TRBV25-1,-,CASRAPRGTQYF,TGTGCCAGCAGGGCTCCTAGGGGGACCCAGTACTTC
TRBJ2-7,-,TRBV30,-,CARSGPGDLDYEQYF,TGTGCCCGGAGTGGCCCAGGGGACTTAGACTACGAGCAGTACTTC
TRBJ1-5,-,TRBV11-1,-,CASSGGEKRGMLNQPQHF,TGTGCCAGCAGCGGGGGTGAAAAAAGGGGCATGCTCAATCAGCCCCAGCATTTT
TRBJ2-1,-,TRBV7-8,TRBD2,CASNTNPGTSGSDEQFF,TGTGCCAGCAACACCAACCCCGGGACTAGCGGGAGCGATGAGCAGTTCTTC
TRBJ1-5,-,TRBV2,TRBD1,CASSFGQGSDQPQHF,TGTGCCAGCAGTTTCGGACAGGGGAGCGATCAGCCCCAGCATTTT
TRBJ1-1,many,TRBV27,-,CASSLSGQARTEAFF,TGTGCCAGCAGTTTATCGGGTCAGGCCAGGACTGAAGCTTTCTTT
TRBJ2-2,-,TRBV25-1,TRBD2,CATRTSPNTGELFF,TGTGCCACCAGGACTAGTCCCAACACCGGGGAGCTGTTTTTT
TRBJ2-1,many,TRBV28,-,CASSSWGSSNEQFF,TGTGCCAGCAGTTCTTGGGGGAGTAGCAATGAGCAGTTCTTC
TRBJ2-7,many,TRBV11-2,-,CASSFLASEQYF,TGTGCCAGCAGCTTCTTAGCGAGCGAGCAGTACTTC
TRBJ2-5,-,TRBV6-1,TRBD2,CASRGTSGRAGETQYF,TGTGCCAGCAGAGGGACTAGCGGGAGGGCCGGAGAGACCCAGTACTTC
TRBJ1-6,few,TRBV18,-,CASSLVSSGGDSPFHF,TGTGCCAGCTCACTCGTATCTAGCGGGGGAGATTCACCCTTCCACTTT
TRBJ1-2,many,TRBV6-5,-,CASSYSPGHYGYTF,TGTGCCAGCAGTTACTCGCCAGGGCACTATGGCTACACCTTC
TRBJ2-7,many,TRBV2,TRBD2,CASSPRTSGTYEQYF,TGTGCCAGCAGCCCCCGGACTAGCGGGACCTACGAGCAGTACTTC
TRBJ2-3,-,TRBV7-9,TRBD1,CASSWRDRGPTQYF,TGTGCCAGCAGCTGGCGGGACAGGGGTCCGACTCAGTATTTT
TRBJ1-5,-,TRBV6-5,-,CASSYKDCSQGKINQPQHF,TGTGCCAGCAGTTACAAGGACTGTTCACAGGGCAAAATTAATCAGCCCCAGCATTTT
TRBJ2-4,many,TRBV7-2,-,CASSLPVIGEDIQYF,TGTGCCAGCAGCTTACCCGTTATCGGAGAGGACATTCAGTACTTC
TRBJ2-7,-,TRBV7-9,TRBD1,CASSAQTGGGLNEQYF,TGTGCCAGCAGCGCCCAGACAGGGGGCGGATTAAATGAGCAGTACTTC
TRBJ2-7,few,TRBV11-2,TRBD2,CASSLGGLAEYEQYF,TGTGCCAGCAGCTTAGGGGGACTAGCGGAGTACGAGCAGTACTTC
TRBJ1-2,few,TRBV28,-,CASDGGINYGYTF,TGTGCCAGCGACGGGGGAATTAACTATGGCTACACCTTC
TRBJ1-1,few,TRBV29-1,-,CSVTTQGNTEAFF,TGCAGCGTTACTACTCAGGGAAACACTGAAGCTTTCTTT
TRBJ1-1,many,TRBV12-3/TRBV12-4,-,CASSSDRIMEDTEAFF,TGTGCCAGCAGTTCCGACAGAATAATGGAGGACACTGAAGCTTTCTTT
TRBJ2-3,few,TRBV12-3/TRBV12-4,-,CASSLAHQTPTDTQYF,TGTGCCAGCAGTTTAGCGCATCAGACCCCGACAGATACGCAGTATTTT
TRBJ2-3,many,TRBV12-3/TRBV12-4,-,CASSLSVDTQYF,TGTGCCAGCAGCCTTAGCGTCGATACGCAGTATTTT
TRBJ1-5,many,TRBV2,-,CASGRANQPQHF,TGTGCCAGCGGGAGGGCGAATCAGCCCCAGCATTTT
TRBJ1-1,-,TRBV4-1,-,CASSHRPFGTADTEAFF,TGCGCCAGCAGCCATCGGCCGTTTGGGACGGCTGACACTGAAGCTTTCTTT